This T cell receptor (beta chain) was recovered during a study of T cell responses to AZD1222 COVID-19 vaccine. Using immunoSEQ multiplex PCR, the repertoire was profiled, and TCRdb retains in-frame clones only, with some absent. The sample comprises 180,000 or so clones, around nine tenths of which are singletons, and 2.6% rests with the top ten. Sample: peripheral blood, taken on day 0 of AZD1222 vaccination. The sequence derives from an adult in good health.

In DNA form, the CDR3 reads TGTGCCAGCAGTTACTCCGGGACAGGGGGCTACGAGCAGTACTTC. Protein sequence: CASSYSGTGGYEQYF. V usage is TRBV6-5 and J usage is TRBJ2-7, with 11 bases aligning to TRBD1. Germline CDR1 and CDR2: MNHEY and SVGAGI. CDR3 length equals 15 residues. V lost 0 bases and J lost 3; bases outside the gene matches: 1.